Presented here are 21 T cell receptor beta chains from one specimen sequenced in a study of T cell changes during pregnancy in multiple sclerosis. Only in-frame clones appear in the TCRdb table, and some are missing; sequencing was by immunoSEQ multiplex PCR. Of roughly 60,000 clones listed, around 90% were seen once; the top ten hold 1.4%. The sample was peripheral blood, taken in the second trimester of pregnancy. These receptors were obtained from a female donor with multiple sclerosis, enrolled in a pregnancy study.

The chain links TRBV5-1 to TRBJ1-1; tentative D call: TRBD1 (5 bases). There are 19 residues in the CDR3. Trimming left V 1 base short and J 0 bases short, with 22 bases between. Germline assignment: CDR1 SGHRS and CDR2 YFSETQ. The chain's CDR3 is CASSLLFEGGVLMNTEAFF. CDR3 bases: TGCGCCAGCAGCTTGCTTTTTGAGGGAGGGGTACTCATGAACACTGAAGCTTTCTTT.

The chain employs TRBV6-1 and TRBJ2-5; no clear D gene. Germline V gene sequence: CDR1 MNHNS, CDR2 SASEGT. Trimming pared 2 bases from V and 5 bases from J, leaving 9 bases between. The CDR3 length is 13 residues. Here the CDR3 reads CASSEIGQETQYF. The CDR3 nucleotides are TGTGCCAGCAGTGAAATTGGCCAGGAGACCCAGTACTTC.

This chain joins TRBV9 and TRBJ2-7, with D perhaps TRBD2 (5 bases). The CDR3 is 15 amino acids. V lost 3 bases to trimming and J lost 0 bases, with 13 bases between them. Germline lookup yields CDR1 SGDLS and CDR2 YYNGEE. Here the CDR3 DNA reads TGTGCCAGCAGCGGCCAAGAGGGTAGCTCCTACGAGCAGTACTTC. Translated, it gives CASSGQEGSSYEQYF.

This rearrangement joins TRBV14 to TRBJ2-1; TRBD1 matches 9 bases. Trimming removed 6 bases from V and 8 bases from J; junction bases left unmatched: 17. CDR1 is SGHDN and CDR2 is FVKESK in the germline V gene. The CDR3 runs 17 residues. CDR3 bases: TGTGCCAGCAGTCAAAGGACCATCAGGGGGACAGGGTATGAGCAGTTCTTC. It translates to CASSQRTIRGTGYEQFF.

The chain recombines TRBV5-6 with TRBJ2-1; no definite D call. V dropped 3 bases and J dropped 10 bases, with 14 bases sitting between them. The germline gives CDR1 SGHDT, CDR2 YYEEEE. The CDR3 sequence is 13 residues long. CDR3 protein: CASSSYYLLEQFF. CDR3 in DNA: TGTGCCAGCAGCTCGTACTACCTTCTGGAGCAGTTCTTC.

V gene TRBV2 combines with J gene TRBJ2-7; D remains unclear. This CDR3 is 14 amino acids long. The V end was cut by 6 bases, the J end by 2 bases, with 14 bases between. Germline V CDR1 and CDR2: SNHLY, FYNNEI. The CDR3 is CASRESGPTYEQYF. The CDR3 region has the DNA TGTGCCAGCAGGGAATCTGGCCCAACCTACGAGCAGTACTTC.

This clone showed up just a few times. V and J are TRBV10-2 and TRBJ2-7; a possible D gene is TRBD2 (5 bases). The CDR3 runs 13 residues. V was pared by 6 bases and J by 6 bases, with 15 bases between. The germline gives CDR1 WSHSY, CDR2 SAAADI. This chain's CDR3 is CASSPGLSGEQYF. The CDR3 region has the DNA TGCGCCAGCAGCCCAGGACTTTCTGGCGAGCAGTACTTC.

The chain joins TRBV7-6 to TRBJ2-1; 10 positions match TRBD2. The J segment lost 8 bases and the V segment lost 1 base, leaving 5 bases of the junction unmatched. The CDR3 consists of 15 residues. Germline V lookup: CDR1 SGHVS, CDR2 FNYEAQ. This CDR3 is CASSLVASGSDEQFF. In DNA form, the CDR3 reads TGTGCCAGCAGCTTAGTGGCTAGCGGGAGTGATGAGCAGTTCTTC.

The V call is TRBV7-9, the J call TRBJ2-5, with 7 bases identical to TRBD2. This CDR3 is built from 14 residues. Germline V gives CDR1 SEHNR, CDR2 FQNEAQ (reference sequence). V trimming: 5 bases; J trimming: 2 bases; junction bases outside the gene matches: 5. The CDR3 bases are TGTGCCAGCAGCCCAGAGCGGGAACAAGAGACCCAGTACTTC. Translation: CASSPEREQETQYF.

This rearrangement joins TRBV30 to TRBJ1-3; D perhaps matches TRBD1 (5 bases). The CDR3 covers 14 residues. The V and J ends lost 2 bases and 0 bases respectively, with 8 bases between them. Germline CDR1 and CDR2: GTSNPN and SVGIG (reference sequence). The CDR3 DNA reads TGTGCCTGGAGTCAGGGTAACTCTGGAAACACCATATATTTT. Protein sequence: CAWSQGNSGNTIYF.

The rearrangement joins TRBV27 to TRBJ2-3; 10 positions match TRBD2. The V gene end was trimmed by 5 bases and the J gene end by 4 bases; junction bases not matched to a gene: 9. This CDR3 contains 16 residues. Germline values: CDR1 MNHEY, CDR2 SMNVEV (reference sequence). The DNA of the CDR3 is TGTGCCAGCAGTCCATCTAGCGGGAGTGTTCCAGATACGCAGTATTTT. Its translation is CASSPSSGSVPDTQYF.

The chain recombines TRBV11-3 with TRBJ1-2, with 10 bases matching TRBD1. J was trimmed by 8 bases and V by 1 base; bases with no gene match: 13. The CDR3 extends over 17 amino acids. The germline V gene has CDR1 SGHNT and CDR2 YENEEA. CDR3 DNA sequence: TGTGCCAGCAGCTTAGTGGGGACAGGGGCCCGAATTAAAGGCTACACCTTC. It codes for CASSLVGTGARIKGYTF.

The gene calls are TRBV30 and TRBJ1-5, with 10 bases fitting TRBD1. CDR1 is GTSNPN, CDR2 SVGIG, per germline (reference sequence). The V segment lost 2 bases and the J segment 10 bases; nucleotides outside the gene matches: 5. There are 13 residues in the CDR3. The CDR3 loop reads CAWSRTGGFPQHF. The CDR3 region has the DNA TGTGCCTGGAGTCGGACAGGGGGGTTCCCCCAGCATTTT.

This clone occurred once. The gene calls are TRBV4-3 and TRBJ2-5; 8 bases map to TRBD1. Near its end, the DNA agrees better with TRBJ2-7, so the J call may be wrong. This CDR3 contains 15 residues. CDR1 is LGHNA, CDR2 YSLEER, per germline. DNA of the CDR3: TGCGCCAGCAGCCAGGGTGTACAGGGGGGCTACGAGCAGTACTTC. This codes for CASSQGVQGGYEQYF.

Only one count was recorded for this clone. The genes are TRBV5-1 and TRBJ2-3; 12 nucleotides line up with TRBD2. J lost 7 bases, V lost 4 bases, and 13 bases had no gene match. Per the germline V gene, CDR1 is SGHRS and CDR2 is YFSETQ. The CDR3 sequence is 17 residues long. CDR3 sequence reads: CASSPLLAGGPMNTQYF. CDR3 in DNA: TGCGCCAGCAGCCCCCTCCTAGCGGGAGGGCCGATGAATACGCAGTATTTT.

The V gene is TRBV14, the J gene TRBJ2-5; 7 positions agree with TRBD1. After removal of 4 bases from V and 4 bases from J, the junction contained 6 bases not matched to a gene. The germline V gene encodes CDR1 SGHDN and CDR2 FVKESK. This CDR3 spans 14 amino acids. In DNA, the CDR3 is TGTGCCAGCAGCCGAATCCGGGACAGAGAGACCCAGTACTTC. The encoded protein is CASSRIRDRETQYF.

V gene TRBV5-1 combines with J gene TRBJ2-1, with 9 positions matching TRBD1. V trimming: 7 bases; J trimming: 7 bases; junction bases outside the gene matches: 12. The CDR3 is made up of 15 amino acids. Germline V gene lookup returns CDR1 SGHRS and CDR2 YFSETQ. CDR3 nucleotides: TGCGCCAGCCGAATAGCAGACAGGGGGAGAAATGAGCAGTTCTTC. Translated, it gives CASRIADRGRNEQFF.

The table lists this clone with a count of one. The chain joins TRBV6-1 to TRBJ2-3; 8 bases line up with TRBD1. J was trimmed by 1 base and V by 10 bases; bases with no gene match: 10. Germline V gene lookup returns CDR1 MNHNS and CDR2 SASEGT. This CDR3 spans 15 amino acids. Written as DNA, the CDR3 is TGTGCCAACTTGACAGGGGAGAACCGCACAGATACGCAGTATTTT. Residues: CANLTGENRTDTQYF.

J is TRBJ1-2 and V is TRBV18; a weak D match, TRBD1 (6 bases). Germline V gene sequence: CDR1 KGHSH, CDR2 LQKENI. This CDR3 contains 14 residues. Trimming shortened V by 8 bases and J by 3 bases, and 16 bases separated the two germline ends. The CDR3 loop is CASALTSGDYGYTF. The CDR3 DNA follows: TGTGCCAGCGCGCTTACCTCAGGGGACTATGGCTACACCTTC. Full variable domain (missing parts from reference TRBV18 and TRBJ1-2): NAGVMQNPRHLVRRRGQEARLRCSPMKGHSHVYWYRQLPEEGLKFMVYLQKENIIDESGMPKERFSAEFPKEGPSILRIQQVVRGDSAAYFCASALTSGDYGYTFGSGTRLTVV.

The rearrangement uses TRBV2 and TRBJ1-3; no clear D gene. Trimming took off 8 bases at V and 1 base at J, with 15 bases between the two ends. Looked up from germline, CDR1 is SNHLY and CDR2 is FYNNEI. This CDR3 has 15 residues. The CDR3 region has the DNA TGTGCCAGCTTGGCGGGTTCTCCATCTGGAAACACCATATATTTT. This encodes CASLAGSPSGNTIYF.

This chain uses TRBV7-2 with TRBJ2-1; 12 bases agree with TRBD2. V lost 5 bases to trimming and J lost 5 bases; unmatched junction nucleotides: 7. Germline V gene data show CDR1 as SGHTA and CDR2 as FQGNSA. CDR3 size: 16 residues. The CDR3 bases are TGTGCCAGCAGCCGGCTAGCGGGAGGGCTTAACAATGAGCAGTTCTTC. Translated, it gives CASSRLAGGLNNEQFF. The whole variable domain, remainder taken from reference TRBV7-2 and TRBJ2-1, is GAGVSQSPSNKVTEKGKDVELRCDPISGHTALYWYRQSLGQGLEFLIYFQGNSAPDKSGLPSDRFSAERTGGSVSTLTIQRTQQEDSAVYLCASSRLAGGLNNEQFFGPGTRLTVL.